Each of the 11 T cell receptor beta chains below was sequenced from the same sample in a study of blood T cell repertoires in COVID-19. Here immunoSEQ multiplex PCR was the method, and the copy in TCRdb shows in-frame clones only, minus some. Of 300,000 to 350,000 clones in the sample, around 90% were seen once. Sequenced input: peripheral blood. These receptors all stem from a man between 18 and 29 years old with active or convalescent COVID-19.

The CDR3 DNA follows: TGTGCGAGCCGGGACACACCAACCCGAAGTCAGCCCCAGCATTTT. It specifies CASRDTPTRSQPQHF. The chain links TRBV6-4 to TRBJ1-5; tentatively, D is TRBD1 (6 bases). In germline, CDR1 is MRHNA, CDR2 SNTAGT. This CDR3 is 15 amino acids long.

The chain carries TRBV28 and TRBJ1-6; tentative D call: TRBD1 (6 bases). Germline V lookup: CDR1 MDHEN, CDR2 SYDVKM. This CDR3 has 15 amino acids. Trimming left V 2 bases short and J 5 bases short, with 10 bases between. The CDR3 here is CASSLITGNNSPLHF. The CDR3 nucleotides read TGTGCCAGCAGTTTAATAACAGGGAATAATTCACCCCTCCACTTT.

J is TRBJ1-2 and V is TRBV6-5, with D possibly matching TRBD1 (5 bases). The V gene lost 6 bases and the J gene lost 4 bases, with 15 bases spanning the gap. The CDR3 runs to 14 residues. Germline V gene sequence: CDR1 MNHEY, CDR2 SVGAGI. CDR3 sequence: CASRNLDRFYGYTF. The CDR3 DNA reads as TGTGCCAGCAGAAATCTAGACAGATTCTATGGCTACACCTTC.

Here the CDR3 reads CASRGTVQETQYF. DNA for the CDR3: TGTGCCAGTAGAGGGACTGTACAAGAGACCCAGTACTTC. This sequence joins TRBV19 and TRBJ2-5, with D possibly TRBD2 on 6 matching bases. V lost 6 bases, J lost 2 bases, and 10 bases lay in between. Germline CDR1 reads LNHDA; CDR2 reads SQIVND (reference sequence). The CDR3 length is 13 residues.

The rearrangement links TRBV5-6 to TRBJ2-7; 9 nucleotides align to TRBD2. This CDR3 has 16 residues. Germline values: CDR1 SGHDT, CDR2 YYEEEE. V trimming: 1 base; J trimming: 6 bases; junction bases outside the gene matches: 11. The CDR3 is CASSLSRGGPLSEQYF. The CDR3 DNA sequence: TGTGCCAGCAGCTTGTCGCGGGGGGGCCCTCTCAGCGAGCAGTACTTC.

The V gene is TRBV19, the J gene TRBJ1-2; D call uncertain. Germline V lookup: CDR1 LNHDA, CDR2 SQIVND (reference sequence). V was trimmed by 0 bases and J by 0 bases, leaving 5 bases between them. The CDR3 loop spans 14 amino acids. This CDR3 reads CASSIDGANYGYTF. The DNA for the CDR3 is TGTGCCAGTAGTATAGATGGAGCTAACTATGGCTACACCTTC. The whole variable domain, remainder taken from reference TRBV19 and TRBJ1-2, is DGGITQSPKYLFRKEGQNVTLSCEQNLNHDAMYWYRQDPGQGLRLIYYSQIVNDFQKGDIAEGYSVSREKKESFPLTVTSAQKNPTAFYLCASSIDGANYGYTFGSGTRLTVV.

The rearrangement links TRBV27 to TRBJ2-7; the match to TRBD2 covers 10 bases. J lost 6 bases, V lost 8 bases, and 10 bases had no gene match. CDR1 MNHEY and CDR2 SMNVEV come from the germline V gene (reference sequence). This CDR3 contains 14 residues. CDR3 bases: TGTGCCAGCCGTTCCGGGACTAGCGTTGCCGAGCAGTACTTC. This encodes CASRSGTSVAEQYF.

The rearrangement links TRBV21-1 to TRBJ2-3; the DNA was not compared with TRBD2, the D call given in the table. TRBV21-1 is termed a pseudogene. This CDR3 is 17 amino acids long. The CDR3 region has the DNA TGTGCCAGCAGCAAAGGGACTAGCGGGGTGACTGCAGATACGCAGTATTTT. Amino acid sequence: CASSKGTSGVTADTQYF.

The chain combines TRBV6-5 with TRBJ2-1; 7 bases align to TRBD2. V lost 2 bases to trimming and J lost 4 bases; unmatched junction nucleotides: 5. Per the germline V gene, CDR1 is MNHEY and CDR2 is SVGAGI. The CDR3 spans 15 residues. DNA for the CDR3: TGTGCCAGCAGTTACGCTAGCGGAGGATACAATGAGCAGTTCTTC. It yields the protein CASSYASGGYNEQFF.

This sequence joins TRBV9 and TRBJ1-2; perhaps TRBD1 as D (6 bases). CDR1 SGDLS and CDR2 YYNGEE come from the germline V gene. The V end was cut by 3 bases, the J end by 8 bases, with 14 bases between. This CDR3 is 13 amino acids long. CDR3 nucleotides: TGTGCCAGCAGCGCCCGACAGGAGTTCGGCTACACCTTC. Amino acids: CASSARQEFGYTF.

V gene TRBV10-2 combines with J gene TRBJ2-7; the D gene is possibly TRBD1 (5 bases). Germline values: CDR1 WSHSY, CDR2 SAAADI. Trimming left V 6 bases short and J 2 bases short, with 5 bases between. The CDR3 is 11 amino acids. CDR3 bases: TGCGCCAGCAGGGACACCTACGAGCAGTACTTC. Encoded protein: CASRDTYEQYF.